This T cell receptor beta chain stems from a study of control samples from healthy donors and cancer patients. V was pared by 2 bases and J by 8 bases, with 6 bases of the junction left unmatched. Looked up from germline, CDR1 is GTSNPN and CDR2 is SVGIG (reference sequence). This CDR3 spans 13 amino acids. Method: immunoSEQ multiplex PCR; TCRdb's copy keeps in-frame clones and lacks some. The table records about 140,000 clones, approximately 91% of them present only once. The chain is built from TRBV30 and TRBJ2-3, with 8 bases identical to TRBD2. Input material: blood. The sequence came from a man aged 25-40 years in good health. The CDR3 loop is CAWSSGSPGTQYF. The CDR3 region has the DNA TGTGCCTGGAGTAGCGGGAGTCCGGGTACGCAGTATTTT.